This TCR beta chain was sequenced in a study of OX40 agonist ivuxolimab in advanced cancers. The V end lost 7 bases, the J end lost 0 bases, and 10 bases lay between the germline ends. This CDR3 is built from 15 residues. Germline lookup yields CDR1 MNHEY and CDR2 SVGAGI. Method: immunoSEQ multiplex PCR; TCRdb's copy keeps in-frame clones and lacks some. The table shows fewer than 70,000 clones, with about 85% occurring only once. The rearrangement uses TRBV6-5 and TRBJ2-6; D could derive from TRBD1 or TRBD2 (6 bases each). The sample here was CD4+ or CD8+ T cells sorted from blood, taken in a trial of the OX40 agonist ivuxolimab. This TCR was sampled from an adult with an advanced solid tumor such as melanoma, head and neck, liver or kidney cancer. CDR3 DNA: TGTGCCAGCACCGAGGGGGGCTCTGGGGCCAACGTCCTGACTTTC. This encodes CASTEGGSGANVLTF.